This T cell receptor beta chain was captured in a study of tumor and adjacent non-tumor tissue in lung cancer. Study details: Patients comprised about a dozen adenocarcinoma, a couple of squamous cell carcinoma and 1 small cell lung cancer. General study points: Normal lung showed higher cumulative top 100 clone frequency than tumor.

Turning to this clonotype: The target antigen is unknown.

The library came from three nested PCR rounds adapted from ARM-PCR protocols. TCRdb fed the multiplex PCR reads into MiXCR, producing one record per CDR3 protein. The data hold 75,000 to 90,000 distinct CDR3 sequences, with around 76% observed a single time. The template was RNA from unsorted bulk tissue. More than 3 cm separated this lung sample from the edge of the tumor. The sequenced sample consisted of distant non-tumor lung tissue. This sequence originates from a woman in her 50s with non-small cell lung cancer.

DNA of the CDR3: TGTGCCAGCAGTCCCGTGGAGGGGAAGATTAGAAACATTCAGTACTTC. Translation gives CASSPVEGKIRNIQYF. The V call is TRBV6-6, the J call TRBJ2-4; perhaps TRBD2 as D (6 bases). V gave up 5 bases and J gave up 6 bases, with 20 bases separating them. There are 16 residues in the CDR3. Germline V gene sequence: CDR1 MNHNY, CDR2 SVGAGI (reference sequence).